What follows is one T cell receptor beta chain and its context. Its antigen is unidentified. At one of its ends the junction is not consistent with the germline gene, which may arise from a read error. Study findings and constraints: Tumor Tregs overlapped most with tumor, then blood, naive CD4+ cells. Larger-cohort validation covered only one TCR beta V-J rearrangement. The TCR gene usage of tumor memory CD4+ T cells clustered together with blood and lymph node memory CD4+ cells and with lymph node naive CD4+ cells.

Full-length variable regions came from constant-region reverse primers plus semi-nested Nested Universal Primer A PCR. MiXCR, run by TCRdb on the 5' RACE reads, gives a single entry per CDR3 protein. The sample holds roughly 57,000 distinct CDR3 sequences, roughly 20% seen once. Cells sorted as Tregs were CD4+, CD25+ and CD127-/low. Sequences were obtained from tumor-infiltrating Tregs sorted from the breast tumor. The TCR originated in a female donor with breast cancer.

The chain's CDR3 is CASSLYYPAGEQCF. Written as DNA, the CDR3 is TGTGCCAGCAGCTTGTACTACCCAGCGGGGGAGCAGTGCTTC. The V call is TRBV5-6, the J call TRBJ2-1; 8 bases match TRBD2. The germline gives CDR1 SGHDT, CDR2 YYEEEE. This CDR3 region has 14 residues. The entire variable domain, with the rest obtained from reference TRBV5-6 and TRBJ2-1, is as follows: DAGVTQSPTHLIKTRGQQVTLRCSPKSGHDTVSWYQQALGQGPQFIFQYYEEEERQRGNFPDRFSGHQFPNYSSELNVNALLLGDSALYLCASSLYYPAGEQCFGPGTRLTVL.